The entry that follows covers one TCR beta chain sequence. The antigen it recognizes is unknown. Base qualities are not recorded, but no much larger clone differs from it by a single base. Trimming at the junction amounts to 2 bases on V and 7 bases on J, and the germline ends lie 8 bases apart. The CDR3 runs 13 residues from the cysteine to the phenylalanine. Of all the DNA, just the CDR3 is kept, 39 bases in frame from base 1. As encoded in the germline V gene (reference sequence), CDR1 is SEHNR while CDR2 is FQNEAQ. TCRbeta CDR3 regions were amplified from genomic DNA by means of the immunoSEQ Assay, a bias-controlled multiplex PCR. Per the source publication's procedure: Nucleated cell counts per sample were estimated from amplification of reference gene primers within the assay. Sequence reads were collapsed and filtered to measure the absolute abundance of every unique TCRbeta CDR3 rearrangement. For each sample, productive Simpson clonality was calculated by taking the square root of Simpson's diversity index across productive rearrangements. TCRdb holds this immuneACCESS table with in-frame rearrangements only. Some clones are missing; in checked studies, unresolved V genes explain under half, and the rest has no known cause. The D gene and trimming were derived from the DNA, and the V and J assignments and clone size from that table. A total of hundreds of thousands of clones appear in this sample, 86% of them only once. The top ten clones comprise approximately 1.5% of the sample.

This entry comes from a study of blood T cell repertoires in COVID-19 (dated by TCRdb to 2020 to 2022). Regarding the complete study: The collaborator samples originated in the United States, Italy and Spain and spanned the acute and convalescent phases of COVID-19. Where available, HLA class I and class II types were taken from metadata supplied by the sample provider and were not determined by assay-based typing. Sample metadata almost always included a de-identified subject ID, COVID-19 status, age in years and sex. Subjects who had been exposed to COVID-19, were actively infected with it, or had recovered from it provided the deeply sampled blood TCRbeta repertoires that made up the dataset. The repertoires were released in a freely available public database meant as a resource for research on the immune response to SARS-CoV-2. The prospective study material was composed of cDNA or gDNA derived from T cells, B-cell-depleted T cells, or PBMCs. The samples were drawn from two sources: the first 160 participants of the ongoing ImmuneRACE study, and some 1,300 subjects contributed by 6 global collaborators. The investigation overall reported the following: The amount of clinical and demographic metadata varied by source and participant and was provided uncurated.

Each collaborating institution followed its own protocols to collect whole blood in K2EDTA tubes. For TCRbeta analysis, collaborator samples were shipped as frozen whole blood, as isolated PBMCs, or as DNA extracted from either sample type. The sample was peripheral blood. This receptor was obtained from a woman aged 25 to 39 with active or convalescent COVID-19. The chain links TRBV7-9 with TRBJ2-2; the best D guess is TRBD1, with 5 bases matching. The CDR3 reads CASSLNQGGELFF. The nucleotide sequence is given as TGTGCCAGCAGCTTAAACCAGGGCGGGGAGCTGTTTTTT.